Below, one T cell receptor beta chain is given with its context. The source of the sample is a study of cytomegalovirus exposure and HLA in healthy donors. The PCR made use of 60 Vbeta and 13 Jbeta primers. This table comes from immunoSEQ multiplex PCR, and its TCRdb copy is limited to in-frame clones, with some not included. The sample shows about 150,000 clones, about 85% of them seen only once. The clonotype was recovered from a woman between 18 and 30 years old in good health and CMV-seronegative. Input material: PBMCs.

The CDR3: CSVQMTGVVTDTQYF. CDR3 nucleotides: TGCAGCGTTCAGATGACAGGGGTAGTAACAGATACGCAGTATTTT. This chain joins TRBV29-1 and TRBJ2-3; 8 bases align to TRBD1. The V gene end was trimmed by 5 bases and the J gene end by 3 bases; junction bases not matched to a gene: 10. Germline lookup yields CDR1 SQVTM and CDR2 ANQGSEA. The CDR3 totals 15 residues.